This TCR beta chain was observed in a study of shared clonotypes between healthy human individuals. Some clones are missing from TCRdb's copy, which holds only in-frame ones; the method was immunoSEQ multiplex PCR. The sample has under 2,500,000 clones; approximately 96% are singletons. This clonotype was obtained from a man aged 18 to 29 in good health. Source material: naive CD4+ T cells sorted from blood. Subset here: CD45RA+ positively selected.

The CDR3 nucleotides read TGTGCCAGCAGCTTCATTATGGGGGCCGGAGGGGCCAACGTCCTGACTTTC. It encodes CASSFIMGAGGANVLTF. V gene TRBV11-3 combines with J gene TRBJ2-6; D might be TRBD1 (6 bases). The CDR3 totals 17 residues. Germline V gives CDR1 SGHNT, CDR2 YENEEA. Trimming took 3 bases from V and 4 from J, leaving 16 bases between them.